The clone carrying this TCR beta chain was detected a few times. These data come from a study of cytomegalovirus exposure and HLA in healthy donors. Germline V gives CDR1 MDHEN, CDR2 SYDVKM. CDR3 length: 13 amino acids. V lost 5 bases, J lost 6 bases, and 5 bases stayed unmatched. Use of 60 Vbeta and 13 Jbeta primers characterized the PCR. The table came from immunoSEQ multiplex PCR; TCRdb's copy has only in-frame clones and leaves some out. The table records roughly 84,000 clones, less than 80% of them present only once. The receptor was isolated from a woman between 40 and 55 years old in good health and CMV-seropositive. Material for sequencing was PBMCs. The rearrangement uses TRBV28 and TRBJ1-2; the match to TRBD1 covers 8 bases. CDR3 loop: CASSPQDRDGYTF. CDR3 nucleotides: TGTGCCAGCAGTCCCCAGGACAGGGATGGCTACACCTTC.